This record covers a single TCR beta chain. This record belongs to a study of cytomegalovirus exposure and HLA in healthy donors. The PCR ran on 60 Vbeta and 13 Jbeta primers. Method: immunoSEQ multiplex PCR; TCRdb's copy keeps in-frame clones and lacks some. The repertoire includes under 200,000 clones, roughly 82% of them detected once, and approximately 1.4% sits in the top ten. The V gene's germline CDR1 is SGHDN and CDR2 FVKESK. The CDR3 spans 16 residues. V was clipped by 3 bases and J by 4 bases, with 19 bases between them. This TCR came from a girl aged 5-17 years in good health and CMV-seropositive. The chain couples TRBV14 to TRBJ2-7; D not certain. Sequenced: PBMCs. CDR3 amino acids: CASSHSVHALFYEQYF. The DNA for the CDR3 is TGTGCCAGCAGCCATTCTGTACACGCCCTTTTTTACGAGCAGTACTTC.